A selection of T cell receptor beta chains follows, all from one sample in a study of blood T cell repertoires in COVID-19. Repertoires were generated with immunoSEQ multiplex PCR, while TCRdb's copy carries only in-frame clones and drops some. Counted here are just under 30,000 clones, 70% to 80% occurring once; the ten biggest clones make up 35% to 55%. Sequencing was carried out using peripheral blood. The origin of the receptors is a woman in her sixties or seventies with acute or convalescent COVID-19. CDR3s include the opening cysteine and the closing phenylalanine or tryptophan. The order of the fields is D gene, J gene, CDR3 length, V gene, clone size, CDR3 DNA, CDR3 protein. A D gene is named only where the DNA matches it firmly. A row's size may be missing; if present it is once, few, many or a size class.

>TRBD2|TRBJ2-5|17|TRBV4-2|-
TGTGCCAGCAGCGGTCTGAGCGGGGGGATCCGCCAAGAGACCCAGTACTTC
CASSGLSGGIRQETQYF
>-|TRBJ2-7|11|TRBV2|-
TGTGCCAGCAGGTTCGACGGGAAGCAGTACTTC
CASRFDGKQYF
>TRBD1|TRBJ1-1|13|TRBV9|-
TGTGCCAGCAGCCCCCGACAGGGGGCAGAAGCTTTCTTT
CASSPRQGAEAFF
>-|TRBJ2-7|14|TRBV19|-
TGTGCCAGTAGTAGGGACTTGCGCTCCTACGAGCAGTACTTC
CASSRDLRSYEQYF
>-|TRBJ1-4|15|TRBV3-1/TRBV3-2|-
TGTGCCAGCAGCCAAGTTTGGGGCGCAGGCGAAAAACTGTTTTTT
CASSQVWGAGEKLFF
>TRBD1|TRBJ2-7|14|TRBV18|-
TGTGCCAGCTCCGCGACAGGGGGACTCTACGAGCAGTACTTC
CASSATGGLYEQYF
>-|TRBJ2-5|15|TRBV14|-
TGTGCCAGCAGCCACCGTATTGACAGGCAAGAGACCCAGTACTTC
CASSHRIDRQETQYF
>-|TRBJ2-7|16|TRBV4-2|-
TGTGCCAGCAGCCAAGATGGGTGGACTGACTCCTACGAGCAGTACTTC
CASSQDGWTDSYEQYF
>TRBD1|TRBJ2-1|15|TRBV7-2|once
TGTGCCAGCAGCTTCCCGGGACAGGGTTATGGTGAGCAGTTCTTC
CASSFPGQGYGEQFF
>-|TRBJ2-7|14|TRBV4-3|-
TGCGCCAGCAGCCAAGATCGGTTTTCCTACGAGCAGTACTTC
CASSQDRFSYEQYF
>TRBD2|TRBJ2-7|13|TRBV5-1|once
TGCGCCAGCAGCTTAAAACTAGCGCGCGAGCAGTACTTC
CASSLKLAREQYF
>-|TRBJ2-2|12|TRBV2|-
TGTGCCAGCACCGGGGATCCCGGGGAGCTGTTTTTT
CASTGDPGELFF
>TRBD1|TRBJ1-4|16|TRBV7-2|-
TGTGCCAGCAGCCCCCAGATCGGGACAGGGAATGAAAAACTGTTTTTT
CASSPQIGTGNEKLFF
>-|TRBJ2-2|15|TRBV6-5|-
TGTGCCAGCAGTTACCAGACAGGGAACACCGGGGAGCTGTTTTTT
CASSYQTGNTGELFF
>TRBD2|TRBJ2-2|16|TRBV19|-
TGTGCCAGTAGTAACGGCGGGAGCGCGAACACCGGGGAGCTGTTTTTT
CASSNGGSANTGELFF
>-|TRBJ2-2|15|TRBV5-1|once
TGCGCCAGCAGCTCATTTAGGGGATATGGCGGGGAGCTGTTTTTT
CASSSFRGYGGELFF
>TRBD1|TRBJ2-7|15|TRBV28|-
TGTGCCAGCAGCCTAACAGGGGGCAAGGCGTACGAGCAGTACTTC
CASSLTGGKAYEQYF
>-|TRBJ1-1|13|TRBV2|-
TGTGCCAGCAAGAGACAGCGGAACACTGAAGCTTTCTTT
CASKRQRNTEAFF
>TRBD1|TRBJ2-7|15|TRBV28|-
TGTGCCAGCAATTATCGGGACAGCACCTCCTACGAGCAGTACTTC
CASNYRDSTSYEQYF
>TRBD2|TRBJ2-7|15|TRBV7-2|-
TGTGCCAGCAGCAAGGGACTAGGAGGTTCGTGGGAGCAGTACTTC
CASSKGLGGSWEQYF
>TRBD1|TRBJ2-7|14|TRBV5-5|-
TGTGCCAGCAGCCCCTCGGACAGGGGCTACGAGCAGTACTTC
CASSPSDRGYEQYF
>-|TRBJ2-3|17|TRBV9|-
TGTGCCAGCAGCTTTCCAACAGGGCAGGAAGGCACAGATACGCAGTATTTT
CASSFPTGQEGTDTQYF
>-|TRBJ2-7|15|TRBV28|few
TGTGCCAGCAGTTTATCGGGAGGGGGCGGCTACGAGCAGTACTTC
CASSLSGGGGYEQYF
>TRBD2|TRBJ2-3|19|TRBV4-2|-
TGTGCCAGCAGCCCGGCTGGATCGGGACTAGCGATGGGCCCAGATACGCAGTATTTT
CASSPAGSGLAMGPDTQYF
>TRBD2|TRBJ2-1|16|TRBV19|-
TGTGCCAGTAGTAACCCGGGAGCGGGGGATTACAATGAGCAGTTCTTC
CASSNPGAGDYNEQFF
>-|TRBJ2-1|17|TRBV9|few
TGTGCCAGCAGCGTAGACATCCGGGGGGCGGGGAGGAATGAGCAGTTCTTC
CASSVDIRGAGRNEQFF
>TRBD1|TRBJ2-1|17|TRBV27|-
TGTGCCAGCAGTTACCGGACAGGGGGGAGCTCCTACAATGAGCAGTTCTTC
CASSYRTGGSSYNEQFF
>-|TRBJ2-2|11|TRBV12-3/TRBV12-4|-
TGTGCCAGCAGTTCAGGGGGGGAGCTGTTTTTT
CASSSGGELFF
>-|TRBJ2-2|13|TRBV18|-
TGTGCCAGCTCACCGAAGAGACAGGGGGAGCTGTTTTTT
CASSPKRQGELFF
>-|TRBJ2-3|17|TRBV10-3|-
TGTGCCATCAGTGGTACATTAGAGGAGGGGGCCACAGATACGCAGTATTTT
CAISGTLEEGATDTQYF